One sample yielded the 5 T cell receptor beta chains listed below, sequenced in a study of metastatic and nonmetastatic thyroid tumors. TCRdb re-clonotyped the PCR reads through MiXCR. The sample includes 30,000 to 40,000 clones, approximately 17% of them seen just once. Patients were all untreated before their thyroid surgery. The sequenced material came from blood. All receptors come from a female donor with papillary thyroid cancer or a benign thyroid nodule (not recorded which). Some clones in this sample may be carry-over from other donors' samples.

This clone is medium-sized (0.01 to 0.1%) within its sample. The chain is built from TRBV3-1 and TRBJ2-7, with D uncertain. This CDR3 has 12 residues. The germline V and J ends were trimmed by 1 base and 4 bases, with 5 bases remaining between them. Germline V CDR1 and CDR2: LGHDT, YNNKEL (reference sequence). This CDR3 is CASSQVKYEQYF. Written as DNA, the CDR3 is TGTGCCAGCAGCCAAGTTAAGTACGAGCAGTACTTC.

This clone was seen many times. This chain links TRBV28 with TRBJ1-5, with D maybe TRBD1 (6 bases). The germline V gene has CDR1 MDHEN and CDR2 SYDVKM. The CDR3 contains 12 residues. V was pared by 7 bases and J by 6 bases, with 10 bases between. CDR3: CASTGEGQPQHF. CDR3 nucleotides: TGTGCCAGCACAGGGGAGGGTCAGCCCCAGCATTTT.

This clone was counted many times. The chain combines TRBV5-4 with TRBJ2-1, with TRBD2 identical over 10 bases. Germline values: CDR1 SGHNT, CDR2 YYREEE (reference sequence). J lost 16 bases, V lost 3 bases, and 7 bases had no gene match. There are 12 residues in the CDR3. CDR3 residues: CASSSSGRANFF. The CDR3 DNA sequence: TGTGCCAGCAGCTCAAGCGGGAGGGCCAACTTCTTC.

There are many counts of this clone. The V call is TRBV9, the J call TRBJ2-5, with TRBD2 matching over 7 bases. Per the germline V gene, CDR1 is SGDLS and CDR2 is YYNGEE. V trimming: 0 bases; J trimming: 4 bases; junction bases outside the gene matches: 6. The CDR3 is 15 residues long. The CDR3 DNA sequence: TGTGCCAGCAGCGTAGCAGCGGGAAAGGGAGAGACCCAGTACTTC. The encoded protein is CASSVAAGKGETQYF.

The gene calls are TRBV5-1 and TRBJ2-1; perhaps TRBD2 as D (5 bases). The CDR3 is 15 residues long. Germline CDR1 reads SGHRS; CDR2 reads YFSETQ. The V end lost 4 bases, the J end lost 4 bases, and 15 bases lay between the germline ends. CDR3 nucleotides: TGCGCCAGCAGCGAGAGGGCTGACTCTTACAATGAGCAGTTCTTC. Translated, it gives CASSERADSYNEQFF.